The T cell receptor beta chain described here comes from a study of monozygotic twins with inflammatory bowel disease. TCRdb re-called the 5' RACE reads and shows each CDR3 protein once, DNA omitted. The sample includes approximately 150,000 distinct CDR3 sequences. The CDR3 is 15 residues long. CDR1 MGHRA and CDR2 YSYEKL come from the germline V gene. This receptor was identified in a human donor with ulcerative colitis or Crohn's disease, or a healthy co-twin of an affected twin (not recorded which). The specimen was blood. The J gene is TRBJ2-7, the V gene TRBV4-1; the TCRdb D gene call, TRBD1, has no DNA to confirm it. CDR3: CASSQPSTGVDEQYF.